This T cell receptor beta chain emerged from a study of control samples from healthy donors and cancer patients. V gave up 1 base and J gave up 3 bases, with 22 bases separating them. The CDR3 is made up of 18 amino acids. The protocol was immunoSEQ multiplex PCR, while the TCRdb copy is restricted to in-frame clones and leaves out a portion. The sample yields 170,000 or so clones, around 91% seen once. Sample: blood. The chain carries TRBV23-1 and TRBJ2-7; D is perhaps TRBD2 (6 bases). TRBV23-1 is assigned to the ORF class and has an uncertain function. This receptor was obtained from a woman between 45 and 65 years old in good health. In DNA, the CDR3 is TGCGCCAGCAGTCAATTCCGGGACTTACAGCTCCTACACTACGAGCAGTACTTC. Its protein product is CASSQFRDLQLLHYEQYF.